A selection of T cell receptor beta chains follows, all from one sample in a study of blood T cell repertoires in COVID-19. The data were produced by immunoSEQ multiplex PCR, yet TCRdb's version contains in-frame clones alone and is incomplete. The sample includes approximately 300,000 clones, 80% to 95% of them seen just once. Sequences were obtained from peripheral blood. These receptors were obtained from a woman in her twenties or thirties with COVID-19, enrolled during active disease. The CDR3 runs from the conserved cysteine through the conserved F or W. D genes are given only for firm matches. Part of the rows lack a size; the others show once, few, many or a class for expanded clones.

CDR3aa: CASGWTGAGETQYF
CDR3nt: TGTGCCAGCGGCTGGACAGGGGCGGGGGAGACCCAGTACTTC
v_gene: TRBV27
j_gene: TRBJ2-5
abundance: -
d_gene: TRBD1

CDR3aa: CASSPLGQEHEQYF
CDR3nt: TGTGCCAGCAGTCCCCTAGGACAAGAGCACGAGCAGTACTTC
v_gene: TRBV28
j_gene: TRBJ2-7
abundance: once
d_gene: -

CDR3aa: CAISEHTSGTNYNEQFF
CDR3nt: TGTGCCATCAGTGAGCATACTAGCGGGACTAACTACAATGAGCAGTTCTTC
v_gene: TRBV10-3
j_gene: TRBJ2-1
abundance: -
d_gene: TRBD2

CDR3aa: CASTLTGGGNEQFF
CDR3nt: TGCGCCAGCACCCTGACTGGCGGGGGGAATGAGCAGTTCTTC
v_gene: TRBV4-1
j_gene: TRBJ2-1
abundance: -
d_gene: TRBD2

CDR3aa: CASSLVGQAPEAFF
CDR3nt: TGTGCCAGCAGCTTAGTGGGGCAGGCCCCTGAAGCTTTCTTT
v_gene: TRBV7-9
j_gene: TRBJ1-1
abundance: -
d_gene: -

CDR3aa: CASSWTGGSYNEQFF
CDR3nt: TGTGCCAGCAGCTGGACAGGGGGCTCCTACAATGAGCAGTTCTTC
v_gene: TRBV11-3
j_gene: TRBJ2-1
abundance: -
d_gene: TRBD1

CDR3aa: CASSHTSGQETQYF
CDR3nt: TGCGCCAGCAGCCATACTAGCGGCCAAGAGACCCAGTACTTC
v_gene: TRBV5-1
j_gene: TRBJ2-5
abundance: -
d_gene: TRBD2

CDR3aa: CASSPNPGIKSVREQYF
CDR3nt: TGTGCCAGCAGCCCCAACCCCGGGATCAAATCAGTACGGGAGCAGTACTTC
v_gene: TRBV9
j_gene: TRBJ2-7
abundance: -
d_gene: -

CDR3aa: CASSWTAVVEQFF
CDR3nt: TGTGCCAGCAGTTGGACAGCTGTAGTAGAGCAGTTCTTC
v_gene: TRBV28
j_gene: TRBJ2-1
abundance: -
d_gene: -

CDR3aa: CASSASGGGTGELFF
CDR3nt: TGTGCCAGCAGCGCCAGCGGGGGGGGCACCGGGGAGCTGTTTTTT
v_gene: TRBV13
j_gene: TRBJ2-2
abundance: -
d_gene: TRBD2

CDR3aa: CASSLDGGELFF
CDR3nt: TGCGCCAGCAGCTTGGACGGCGGGGAGCTGTTTTTT
v_gene: TRBV5-1
j_gene: TRBJ2-2
abundance: -
d_gene: -

CDR3aa: CASSVEPTSGSNTGELFF
CDR3nt: TGTGCCAGCAGCGTAGAGCCGACTAGCGGGTCGAACACCGGGGAGCTGTTTTTT
v_gene: TRBV9
j_gene: TRBJ2-2
abundance: -
d_gene: TRBD2

CDR3aa: CASSPGSTKETQYF
CDR3nt: TGCGCCAGCAGCCCCGGGTCTACCAAAGAGACCCAGTACTTC
v_gene: TRBV5-1
j_gene: TRBJ2-5
abundance: once
d_gene: -

CDR3aa: CASSFSRTSGSPYEQYF
CDR3nt: TGTGCCAGCAGTTTCTCTAGGACTAGCGGTTCTCCCTACGAGCAGTACTTC
v_gene: TRBV28
j_gene: TRBJ2-7
abundance: -
d_gene: TRBD2

CDR3aa: CASSQDCGTGYNEQFF
CDR3nt: TGTGCCAGCAGCCAAGATTGTGGGACAGGGTACAATGAGCAGTTCTTC
v_gene: TRBV3-1/TRBV3-2
j_gene: TRBJ2-1
abundance: -
d_gene: TRBD1

CDR3aa: CASSQQGTSNTGELFF
CDR3nt: TGTGCCAGCAGCCAACAAGGGACATCTAACACCGGGGAGCTGTTTTTT
v_gene: TRBV3-1/TRBV3-2
j_gene: TRBJ2-2
abundance: -
d_gene: -

CDR3aa: CASSPPRLAGETQYF
CDR3nt: TGCGCCAGCAGCCCCCCGAGACTAGCGGGGGAGACCCAGTACTTC
v_gene: TRBV4-1
j_gene: TRBJ2-5
abundance: once
d_gene: TRBD2

CDR3aa: CSVGGQINQPQHF
CDR3nt: TGCAGCGTTGGGGGACAGATCAATCAGCCCCAGCATTTT
v_gene: TRBV29-1
j_gene: TRBJ1-5
abundance: -
d_gene: TRBD1

CDR3aa: CASSPPSGQGAPASPLHF
CDR3nt: TGTGCCAGCAGTCCTCCCTCCGGACAGGGGGCGCCGGCCTCACCCCTCCACTTT
v_gene: TRBV28
j_gene: TRBJ1-6
abundance: -
d_gene: TRBD1

CDR3aa: CASSLDRGQGEAFF
CDR3nt: TGTGCCAGCAGCCTCGACAGGGGGCAAGGTGAAGCTTTCTTT
v_gene: TRBV7-8
j_gene: TRBJ1-1
abundance: -
d_gene: TRBD1

CDR3aa: CASSQTSGYTDTQYF
CDR3nt: TGTGCCAGCAGCCAGACTAGCGGCTACACAGATACGCAGTATTTT
v_gene: TRBV5-4
j_gene: TRBJ2-3
abundance: -
d_gene: TRBD2

CDR3aa: CASSQDGPGGGMGTDTQYF
CDR3nt: TGCGCCAGCAGCCAAGATGGGCCGGGAGGGGGGATGGGCACAGATACGCAGTATTTT
v_gene: TRBV4-3
j_gene: TRBJ2-3
abundance: -
d_gene: TRBD2

CDR3aa: CASSLVRDYQETQYF
CDR3nt: TGTGCCAGCAGCTTAGTCCGGGACTATCAAGAGACCCAGTACTTC
v_gene: TRBV7-6
j_gene: TRBJ2-5
abundance: -
d_gene: TRBD2

CDR3aa: CASSLERRGEAFF
CDR3nt: TGTGCCAGCAGCTTGGAGCGGAGGGGTGAAGCTTTCTTT
v_gene: TRBV5-6
j_gene: TRBJ1-1
abundance: -
d_gene: -

CDR3aa: CASSLTGSQGYTF
CDR3nt: TGTGCCAGCAGCTTGACAGGCTCGCAGGGCTACACCTTC
v_gene: TRBV5-4
j_gene: TRBJ1-2
abundance: -
d_gene: -

CDR3aa: CASSPGNFDTQYF
CDR3nt: TGTGCCAGCAGCCCAGGGAATTTTGATACGCAGTATTTT
v_gene: TRBV11-2
j_gene: TRBJ2-3
abundance: -
d_gene: -

CDR3aa: CASSALAGGGDTQYF
CDR3nt: TGTGCCAGCAGTGCTCTAGCGGGAGGGGGCGATACGCAGTATTTT
v_gene: TRBV2
j_gene: TRBJ2-3
abundance: -
d_gene: TRBD2

CDR3aa: CASSPTDANTGELFF
CDR3nt: TGTGCCAGCTCACCGACAGATGCGAACACCGGGGAGCTGTTTTTT
v_gene: TRBV18
j_gene: TRBJ2-2
abundance: -
d_gene: -

CDR3aa: CASQQGAAGNTIYF
CDR3nt: TGTGCCAGCCAACAGGGAGCGGCTGGAAACACCATATATTTT
v_gene: TRBV2
j_gene: TRBJ1-3
abundance: -
d_gene: -

CDR3aa: CASSRGFYEQYF
CDR3nt: TGTGCCAGCAGCCGAGGGTTCTACGAGCAGTACTTC
v_gene: TRBV7-9
j_gene: TRBJ2-7
abundance: -
d_gene: -

CDR3aa: CASRVTGFSNQPQHF
CDR3nt: TGTGCCAGTAGGGTGACAGGGTTCAGCAATCAGCCCCAGCATTTT
v_gene: TRBV19
j_gene: TRBJ1-5
abundance: once
d_gene: TRBD1

CDR3aa: CASTQGWGYGYTF
CDR3nt: TGTGCCAGCACTCAGGGTTGGGGTTATGGCTACACCTTC
v_gene: TRBV2
j_gene: TRBJ1-2
abundance: -
d_gene: -

CDR3aa: CASSLPTGGGETQYF
CDR3nt: TGTGCCAGCAGTTTGCCCACGGGAGGGGGAGAGACCCAGTACTTC
v_gene: TRBV28
j_gene: TRBJ2-5
abundance: once
d_gene: TRBD2

CDR3aa: CASSEEEWAQGWMGQPQHF
CDR3nt: TGTGCCAGCAGTGAAGAGGAATGGGCACAGGGGTGGATGGGGCAGCCCCAGCATTTT
v_gene: TRBV6-1
j_gene: TRBJ1-5
abundance: few
d_gene: TRBD1

CDR3aa: CASSVYRSNQPQHF
CDR3nt: TGTGCCAGCAGTGTATACAGGTCCAATCAGCCCCAGCATTTT
v_gene: TRBV2
j_gene: TRBJ1-5
abundance: -
d_gene: -

CDR3aa: CASSVEVNSQETQYF
CDR3nt: TGTGCCAGCAGCGTAGAAGTTAACAGTCAAGAGACCCAGTACTTC
v_gene: TRBV9
j_gene: TRBJ2-5
abundance: -
d_gene: -

CDR3aa: CASSSPRQGVNYGYTF
CDR3nt: TGTGCCAGCAGCTCTCCTCGACAGGGTGTGAACTATGGCTACACCTTC
v_gene: TRBV5-4
j_gene: TRBJ1-2
abundance: few
d_gene: TRBD1

CDR3aa: CASGRLRNTEAFF
CDR3nt: TGTGCCAGCGGGAGGTTGAGGAACACTGAAGCTTTCTTT
v_gene: TRBV28
j_gene: TRBJ1-1
abundance: -
d_gene: -

CDR3aa: CASSQDSAYNEQFF
CDR3nt: TGCGCCAGCAGCCAAGATTCCGCCTACAATGAGCAGTTCTTC
v_gene: TRBV4-3
j_gene: TRBJ2-1
abundance: -
d_gene: -

CDR3aa: CASSFVTGTGRGNTIYF
CDR3nt: TGTGCCAGCAGCTTCGTCACCGGGACAGGGAGAGGAAACACCATATATTTT
v_gene: TRBV5-4
j_gene: TRBJ1-3
abundance: -
d_gene: TRBD1

CDR3aa: CAISEQTSGSNEQYF
CDR3nt: TGTGCCATCAGTGAACAAACTAGCGGGAGCAACGAGCAGTACTTC
v_gene: TRBV10-3
j_gene: TRBJ2-7
abundance: -
d_gene: TRBD2

CDR3aa: CASRALGVNTEAFF
CDR3nt: TGTGCCAGCCGAGCCCTCGGGGTGAACACTGAAGCTTTCTTT
v_gene: TRBV25-1
j_gene: TRBJ1-1
abundance: -
d_gene: -

CDR3aa: CSVDTGAETEAFF
CDR3nt: TGCAGCGTGGACACAGGGGCGGAAACTGAAGCTTTCTTT
v_gene: TRBV29-1
j_gene: TRBJ1-1
abundance: -
d_gene: TRBD1

CDR3aa: CASSLYTSSGNTIYF
CDR3nt: TGTGCCAGCAGCTTGTACACTAGCTCTGGAAACACCATATATTTT
v_gene: TRBV5-4
j_gene: TRBJ1-3
abundance: -
d_gene: -

CDR3aa: CASAHGSNQPQHF
CDR3nt: TGTGCCAGTGCACACGGGAGCAATCAGCCCCAGCATTTT
v_gene: TRBV19
j_gene: TRBJ1-5
abundance: -
d_gene: -

CDR3aa: CASSQDPGVLRGQFF
CDR3nt: TGCGCCAGCAGCCAAGACCCCGGGGTTCTTCGCGGGCAGTTCTTC
v_gene: TRBV4-1
j_gene: TRBJ2-1
abundance: -
d_gene: -

CDR3aa: CASSYGTGSEKLFF
CDR3nt: TGTGCCAGCAGTTACGGGACAGGGAGCGAAAAACTGTTTTTT
v_gene: TRBV6-6
j_gene: TRBJ1-4
abundance: -
d_gene: TRBD1

CDR3aa: CASSLRGFNTEAFF
CDR3nt: TGTGCCAGCAGCTTGAGGGGGTTCAACACTGAAGCTTTCTTT
v_gene: TRBV5-5
j_gene: TRBJ1-1
abundance: -
d_gene: -

CDR3aa: CASSYPVETQYF
CDR3nt: TGTGCCAGCAGTTACCCCGTAGAGACCCAGTACTTC
v_gene: TRBV6-2/TRBV6-3
j_gene: TRBJ2-5
abundance: -
d_gene: -

CDR3aa: CASSPALAGYNEQFF
CDR3nt: TGTGCCAGCAGCCCGGCCCTAGCGGGGTACAATGAGCAGTTCTTC
v_gene: TRBV27
j_gene: TRBJ2-1
abundance: -
d_gene: TRBD2

CDR3aa: CATSSGRGNEQFF
CDR3nt: TGTGCCACTTCTAGCGGGAGAGGCAATGAGCAGTTCTTC
v_gene: TRBV13
j_gene: TRBJ2-1
abundance: -
d_gene: TRBD2

CDR3aa: CASRRTGAYEQYF
CDR3nt: TGTGCCAGCAGACGGACAGGGGCCTACGAGCAGTACTTC
v_gene: TRBV12-3/TRBV12-4
j_gene: TRBJ2-7
abundance: -
d_gene: TRBD1